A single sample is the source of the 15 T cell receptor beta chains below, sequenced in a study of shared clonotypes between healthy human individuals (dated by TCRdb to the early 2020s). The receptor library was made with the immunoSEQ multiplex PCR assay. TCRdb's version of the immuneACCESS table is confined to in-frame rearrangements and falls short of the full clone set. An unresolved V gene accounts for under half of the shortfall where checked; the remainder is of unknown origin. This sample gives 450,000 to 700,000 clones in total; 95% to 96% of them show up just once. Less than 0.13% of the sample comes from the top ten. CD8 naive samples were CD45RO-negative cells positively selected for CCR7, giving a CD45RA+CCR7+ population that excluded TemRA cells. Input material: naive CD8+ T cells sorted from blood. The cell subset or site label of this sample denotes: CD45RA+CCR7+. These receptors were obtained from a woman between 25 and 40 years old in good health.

CDR3 residues: CASSKNQVREPQHF. The CDR3 DNA sequence: TGTGCCAGCAGCAAGAACCAGGTGAGGGAGCCCCAGCATTTT. The chain links TRBV21-1 to TRBJ1-5. TRBV21-1 is assigned pseudogene status. The CDR3 loop spans 14 amino acids.

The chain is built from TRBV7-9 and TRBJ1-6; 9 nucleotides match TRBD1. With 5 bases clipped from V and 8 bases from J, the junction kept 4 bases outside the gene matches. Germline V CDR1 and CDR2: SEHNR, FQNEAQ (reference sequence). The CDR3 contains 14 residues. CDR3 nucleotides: TGTGCCAGCAGCCTGGGACAGGGAGATTCACCCCTCCACTTT. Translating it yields CASSLGQGDSPLHF.

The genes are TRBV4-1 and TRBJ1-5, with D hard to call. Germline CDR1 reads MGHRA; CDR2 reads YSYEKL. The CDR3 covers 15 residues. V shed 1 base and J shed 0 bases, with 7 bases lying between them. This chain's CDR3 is CASSQGPLSNQPQHF. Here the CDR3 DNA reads TGCGCCAGCAGCCAAGGACCCCTTAGCAATCAGCCCCAGCATTTT.

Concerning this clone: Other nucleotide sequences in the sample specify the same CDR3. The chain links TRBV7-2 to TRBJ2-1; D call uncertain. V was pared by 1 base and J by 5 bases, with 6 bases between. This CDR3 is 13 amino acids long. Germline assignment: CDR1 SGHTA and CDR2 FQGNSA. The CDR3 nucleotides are TGTGCCAGCAGCTTAGGGTTGGACAATGAGCAGTTCTTC. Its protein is CASSLGLDNEQFF.

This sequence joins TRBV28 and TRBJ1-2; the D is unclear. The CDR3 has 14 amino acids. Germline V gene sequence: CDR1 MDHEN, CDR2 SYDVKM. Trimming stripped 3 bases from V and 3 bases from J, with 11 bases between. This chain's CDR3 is CASSLTGSDYGYTF. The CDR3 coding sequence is TGTGCCAGCAGTTTGACGGGCAGTGACTATGGCTACACCTTC.

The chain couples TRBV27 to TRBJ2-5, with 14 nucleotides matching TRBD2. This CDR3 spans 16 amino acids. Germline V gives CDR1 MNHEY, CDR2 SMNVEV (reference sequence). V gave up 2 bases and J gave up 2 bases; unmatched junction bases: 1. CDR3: CASSLRLAGGQETQYF. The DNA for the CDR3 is TGTGCCAGCAGTTTACGACTAGCGGGAGGGCAAGAGACCCAGTACTTC.

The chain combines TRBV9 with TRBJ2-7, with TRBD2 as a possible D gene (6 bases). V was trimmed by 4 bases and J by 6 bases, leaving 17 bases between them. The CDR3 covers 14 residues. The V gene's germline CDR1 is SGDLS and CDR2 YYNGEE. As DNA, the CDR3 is TGTGCCAGCAGCAGGTCCGGGAGCGGCGCCGAGCAGTACTTC. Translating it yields CASSRSGSGAEQYF.

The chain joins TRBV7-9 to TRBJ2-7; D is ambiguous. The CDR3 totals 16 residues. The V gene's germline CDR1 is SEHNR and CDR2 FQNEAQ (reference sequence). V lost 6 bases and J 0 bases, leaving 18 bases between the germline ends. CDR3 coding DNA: TGTGCCAGCAGTCAGTTAGGGCATTCCTTCTCCTACGAGCAGTACTTC. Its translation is CASSQLGHSFSYEQYF.

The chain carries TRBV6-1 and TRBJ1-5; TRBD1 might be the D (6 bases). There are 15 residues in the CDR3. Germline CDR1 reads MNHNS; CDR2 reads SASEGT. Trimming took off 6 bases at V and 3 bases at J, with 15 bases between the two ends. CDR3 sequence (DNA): TGTGCCAGCAGCTCACCAACAGGGTTCAATCAGCCCCAGCATTTT. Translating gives CASSSPTGFNQPQHF.

The CDR3 DNA follows: TGCGCCAGCAATCTGGGACAGGGGGCGTTAGATGGCTACACCTTC. This encodes CASNLGQGALDGYTF. The V gene is TRBV5-1, the J gene TRBJ1-2, with 12 bases fitting TRBD1. J was trimmed by 6 bases and V by 6 bases; bases with no gene match: 9. Germline assignment: CDR1 SGHRS and CDR2 YFSETQ. The CDR3 length is 15 residues. The full variable domain, its missing parts supplied by reference TRBV5-1 and TRBJ1-2, is KAGVTQTPRYLIKTRGQQVTLSCSPISGHRSVSWYQQTPGQGLQFLFEYFSETQRNKGNFPGRFSGRQFSNSRSEMNVSTLELGDSALYLCASNLGQGALDGYTFGSGTRLTVV.

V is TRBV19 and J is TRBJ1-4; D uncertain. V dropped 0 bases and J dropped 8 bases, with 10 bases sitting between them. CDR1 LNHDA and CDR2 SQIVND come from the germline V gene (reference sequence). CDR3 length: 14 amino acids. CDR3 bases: TGTGCCAGTAGTATAGACGCGAGAAGCGAAAAACTGTTTTTT. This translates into CASSIDARSEKLFF.

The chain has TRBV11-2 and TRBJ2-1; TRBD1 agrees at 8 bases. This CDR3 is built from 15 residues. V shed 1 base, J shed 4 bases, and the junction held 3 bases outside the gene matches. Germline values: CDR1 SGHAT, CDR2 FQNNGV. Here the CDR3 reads CASSLVQGVYNEQFF. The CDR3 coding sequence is TGTGCCAGCAGCTTAGTACAGGGGGTTTACAATGAGCAGTTCTTC. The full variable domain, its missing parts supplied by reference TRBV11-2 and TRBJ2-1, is EAGVAQSPRYKIIEKRQSVAFWCNPISGHATLYWYQQILGQGPKLLIQFQNNGVVDDSQLPKDRFSAERLKGVDSTLKIQPAKLEDSAVYLCASSLVQGVYNEQFFGPGTRLTVL.

The CDR3 loop is CASSLAITYEQYF. The CDR3 DNA reads as TGTGCCAGCAGCTTAGCGATCACCTACGAGCAGTACTTC. The V and J genes are TRBV11-2 and TRBJ2-7, with unresolved D. Trimming shortened V by 1 base and J by 2 bases, and 6 bases separated the two germline ends. This CDR3 has 13 residues. Germline CDR1 and CDR2: SGHAT and FQNNGV.

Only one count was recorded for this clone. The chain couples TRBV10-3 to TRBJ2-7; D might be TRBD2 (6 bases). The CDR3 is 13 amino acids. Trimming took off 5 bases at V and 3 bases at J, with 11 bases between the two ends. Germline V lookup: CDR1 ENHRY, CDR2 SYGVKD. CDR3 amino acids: CAISWDSIYEQYF. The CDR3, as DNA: TGTGCCATCAGTTGGGACTCAATCTACGAGCAGTACTTC.

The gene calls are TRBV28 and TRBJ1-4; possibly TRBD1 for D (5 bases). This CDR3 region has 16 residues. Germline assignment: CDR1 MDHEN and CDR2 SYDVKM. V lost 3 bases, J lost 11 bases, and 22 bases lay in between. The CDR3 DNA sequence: TGTGCCAGCAGTTTCACCCTTCTGGGGCAGTCATCGAAACTGTTTTTT. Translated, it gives CASSFTLLGQSSKLFF.